This record covers a single T cell receptor (beta chain). The data are from a study of blood T cell repertoires in COVID-19. Profiling relied on immunoSEQ multiplex PCR, and the TCRdb table lists in-frame clones only, not all of them. The data contain about 190,000 clones, 80% to 85% of them singletons. Losses at the gene ends were 0 bases for V and 2 bases for J; bases not matched to a gene: 8. The CDR3 consists of 18 residues. Germline V gene sequence: CDR1 MGHRA, CDR2 YSYEKL. Source material: peripheral blood. The sequence was collected from a woman in her thirties with acute or convalescent COVID-19. The chain uses TRBV4-1 and TRBJ1-3, with 9 positions matching TRBD1. CDR3 nucleotide sequence: TGCGCCAGCAGCCAAGAGACAGGGGGTCCCCGTACTGGAAACACCATATATTTT. Protein: CASSQETGGPRTGNTIYF.